This T cell receptor beta chain originates from a study of blood T cell repertoires in COVID-19. About the study: Sources were T cells, B-cell-depleted T cells, or PBMCs; the material itself was cDNA or gDNA.

TCRdb's copy holds only in-frame clones and misses some; the assay was immunoSEQ multiplex PCR. The sample lists about 180,000 clones, 75% to 90% seen once, with more than 3% in the top ten. The J segment lost 6 bases and the V segment lost 1 base, leaving 6 bases of the junction unmatched. The CDR3 contains 14 residues. Germline CDR1 SGHRS, CDR2 YFSETQ. The TCR sequence derives from a man aged 55-75 years with acute or convalescent COVID-19. The chain has TRBV5-1 and TRBJ2-7; TRBD2 agrees at 8 bases. The sequenced sample was peripheral blood. The CDR3 is CASSLSGRASEQYF. CDR3 DNA: TGCGCCAGCAGCTTGTCCGGGAGGGCAAGCGAGCAGTACTTC. Using reference TRBV5-1 and TRBJ2-7 for the parts outside the CDR3, the full variable domain is KAGVTQTPRYLIKTRGQQVTLSCSPISGHRSVSWYQQTPGQGLQFLFEYFSETQRNKGNFPGRFSGRQFSNSRSEMNVSTLELGDSALYLCASSLSGRASEQYFGPGTRLTVT.